This TCR beta chain was captured in a study of Ad26.COV2.S vaccination and SARS-CoV-2 variants. Study results and caveats: Reported post-vaccination CD8+ and CD4+ T cell responses to spike showed substantial breadth.

Treatment in this sample: roughly 18 received Ad26.COV2.S at low or high dose, single or two shots; about 5 received placebo; per-sample allocation not given. Samples came from day 63 after the first vaccine or placebo injection. Adults aged 18-55 years in Boston included the donor. Spike of the Wuhan-strain SARS-CoV-2 was expressed by an Ad26 vector, which formed the vaccine. About this clone: Its antigen is currently unknown.

Germline assignment: CDR1 SGHTA and CDR2 FQGNSA. The CDR3 length is 15 residues. V was clipped by 5 bases and J by 5 bases; unmatched bases: 11. TCRdb's copy holds only in-frame clones and misses some; the assay was immunoSEQ multiplex PCR. The profile shows 350,000 to 500,000 clones, approximately 92% of them singletons. The sample here was peripheral blood, taken in a trial of Ad26.COV2.S vaccine versus placebo. This rearrangement joins TRBV7-2 to TRBJ1-2; the match to TRBD1 covers 7 bases. The receptor's source is a person between 18 and 65 years old who received the Ad26.COV2.S COVID-19 vaccine or a placebo. DNA for the CDR3: TGTGCCAGCAGCCCGAGGGACAGCTCCCTTTATGGCTACACCTTC. The encoded protein is CASSPRDSSLYGYTF.